These 13 T cell receptor beta chains came from one sample sequenced in a study of blood T cell repertoires in COVID-19. Produced via immunoSEQ multiplex PCR; TCRdb's table is partial and in-frame only. Among some 320,000 clones listed, roughly 90% were seen once. The sample was PBMCs or T cells enriched from blood (not recorded which). The receptors come from a man aged 55-75 years who had recovered from COVID-19.

This chain joins TRBV4-1 and TRBJ2-1; perhaps TRBD2 as D (7 bases). The CDR3 has 16 residues. The ends were cut back, 3 bases at V and 7 bases at J, with 19 bases in the middle. Germline CDR1 and CDR2: MGHRA and YSYEKL. CDR3 protein: CASSQLGGGGKNEQFF. The CDR3 region has the DNA TGCGCCAGCAGCCAGCTTGGCGGGGGCGGTAAGAATGAGCAGTTCTTC.

This clone came up once. V and J are TRBV28 and TRBJ2-7; unclear D gene. The CDR3 spans 14 residues. Germline CDR1 and CDR2: MDHEN and SYDVKM. Between the trimmed V and J ends, which lost 2 bases and 4 bases, there was a span of 12 bases. CDR3 sequence reads: CASSLGQEGYEQYF. The CDR3 bases are TGTGCCAGCAGTTTAGGGCAGGAAGGATACGAGCAGTACTTC.

The chain uses TRBV4-2 and TRBJ1-4; D is uncertain. The CDR3 spans 15 residues. Trimming shortened V by 0 bases and J by 8 bases, and 13 bases separated the two germline ends. Per the germline V gene, CDR1 is LGHNA and CDR2 is YNFKEQ. The CDR3 sequence: CASSQDREGEEKLFF. The CDR3 DNA is TGTGCCAGCAGCCAAGATAGAGAGGGAGAGGAAAAACTGTTTTTT.

The V gene is TRBV7-8, the J gene TRBJ2-3; TRBD1 is a possible D gene (6 bases). Trimming shortened V by 4 bases and J by 4 bases, and 12 bases separated the two germline ends. CDR3 size: 14 residues. CDR1 and CDR2 from the germline V gene are SGHVS and FQNEAQ. CDR3 DNA: TGTGCCAGCAGCTCACACAGGGTCGCAGATACGCAGTATTTT. This gives the protein CASSSHRVADTQYF.

This chain's CDR3 is CASSLHLRWPQHF. The CDR3 DNA reads TGTGCCAGCAGCTTACACCTCCGGTGGCCCCAGCATTTT. V usage is TRBV11-3 and J usage is TRBJ1-5; D is undetermined. CDR3 size: 13 residues. Trimming removed 2 bases from V and 9 bases from J, with 11 bases in between. Germline loops: CDR1 SGHNT, CDR2 YENEEA.

The genes are TRBV6-6 and TRBJ1-4; maybe TRBD1 (5 bases). The CDR3 spans 14 residues. Per the germline V gene, CDR1 is MNHNY and CDR2 is SVGAGI (reference sequence). Trimming shortened V by 5 bases and J by 4 bases, and 11 bases separated the two germline ends. CDR3 region: CASSQQGSNEKLFF. DNA of the CDR3: TGTGCCAGCAGTCAGCAGGGTAGTAATGAAAAACTGTTTTTT.

The chain is built from TRBV6-5 and TRBJ1-1, with unresolved D. Trimming cost V 8 bases and J 1 base, with 14 bases left between them. The CDR3 covers 14 residues. CDR1 and CDR2 from the germline V gene are MNHEY and SVGAGI. As DNA, the CDR3 is TGTGCCAGCTCGGCACCCGGGAGGAACACTGAAGCTTTCTTT. It is translated as CASSAPGRNTEAFF.

The CDR3: CASSLGGIGVTGEQFF. The CDR3 region has the DNA TGTGCCAGCAGCTTAGGAGGAATCGGGGTTACGGGTGAGCAGTTCTTC. V is TRBV7-2 and J is TRBJ2-1; the D gene is possibly TRBD2 (5 bases). The germline CDR1 and CDR2 sequences are SGHTA and FQGNSA. The CDR3 spans 16 residues. Between the trimmed V and J ends, which lost 1 base and 9 bases, there was a span of 19 bases. Full variable domain (missing parts from reference TRBV7-2 and TRBJ2-1): GAGVSQSPSNKVTEKGKDVELRCDPISGHTALYWYRQSLGQGLEFLIYFQGNSAPDKSGLPSDRFSAERTGGSVSTLTIQRTQQEDSAVYLCASSLGGIGVTGEQFFGPGTRLTVL.

J is TRBJ1-5 and V is TRBV5-5; 9 nucleotides agree with TRBD1. The V gene's germline CDR1 is SGHKS and CDR2 YYEKEE (reference sequence). The CDR3 runs to 17 residues. J gave up 2 bases and V 2 bases, and 8 bases lay outside the gene matches. The CDR3, as DNA: TGTGCCAGCAGCTTCGGGACAGGGCCGATGCGCAATCAGCCCCAGCATTTT. This gives the protein CASSFGTGPMRNQPQHF.

The chain has TRBV5-1 and TRBJ2-3; 9 nucleotides align to TRBD2. Per germline, CDR1 SGHRS and CDR2 YFSETQ. The CDR3 is 16 amino acids. V shed 2 bases, J shed 0 bases, and the junction held 4 bases outside the gene matches. This chain's CDR3 is CASSLSGRTSTDTQYF. The CDR3 DNA reads as TGCGCCAGCAGCTTAAGCGGGAGGACGAGCACAGATACGCAGTATTTT.

The V call is TRBV7-2, the J call TRBJ1-1; 8 bases line up with TRBD1. V shed 4 bases, J shed 1 base, and the junction held 5 bases outside the gene matches. CDR1 is SGHTA, CDR2 FQGNSA, per germline. The CDR3 is 15 residues long. CDR3 coding DNA: TGTGCCAGCAGCTCCCAGGGACAGGCGAACACTGAAGCTTTCTTT. Translation: CASSSQGQANTEAFF.

The chain joins TRBV28 to TRBJ1-1; no firm D call. Germline V gives CDR1 MDHEN, CDR2 SYDVKM. V dropped 2 bases and J dropped 1 base, with 14 bases sitting between them. The CDR3 contains 16 residues. The CDR3 spells CASSLGSLAPNTEAFF. In DNA, the CDR3 is TGTGCCAGCAGTTTAGGCTCGTTGGCCCCGAACACTGAAGCTTTCTTT.

The rearrangement links TRBV27 to TRBJ1-5; D remains ambiguous. Per the germline V gene, CDR1 is MNHEY and CDR2 is SMNVEV (reference sequence). The CDR3 runs 15 residues. V was trimmed by 6 bases and J by 3 bases, leaving 15 bases between them. CDR3 protein: CASSPGTNYNQPQHF. In DNA, the CDR3 is TGTGCCAGCAGCCCGGGAACTAACTACAATCAGCCCCAGCATTTT.